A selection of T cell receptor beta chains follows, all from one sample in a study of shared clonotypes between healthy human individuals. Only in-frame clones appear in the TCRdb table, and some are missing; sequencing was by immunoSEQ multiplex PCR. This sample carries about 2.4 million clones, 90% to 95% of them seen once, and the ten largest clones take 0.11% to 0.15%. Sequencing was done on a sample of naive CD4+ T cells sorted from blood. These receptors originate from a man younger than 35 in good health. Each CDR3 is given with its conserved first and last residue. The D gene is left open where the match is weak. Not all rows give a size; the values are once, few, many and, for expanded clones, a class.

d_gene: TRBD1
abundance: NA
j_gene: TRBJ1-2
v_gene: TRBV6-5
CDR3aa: CASREQGANYGYTF
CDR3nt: TGTGCCAGCAGAGAGCAGGGGGCTAACTATGGCTACACCTTC

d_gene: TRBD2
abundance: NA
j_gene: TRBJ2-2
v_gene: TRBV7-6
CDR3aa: CASRPGTSGMNGELFF
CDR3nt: TGTGCCAGCAGGCCCGGGACTAGCGGGATGAACGGGGAGCTGTTTTTT

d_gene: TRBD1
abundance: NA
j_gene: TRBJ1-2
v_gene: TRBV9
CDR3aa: CASSVGPGGIQDYGYTF
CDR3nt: TGTGCCAGCAGCGTAGGGCCAGGGGGGATACAGGACTATGGCTACACCTTC

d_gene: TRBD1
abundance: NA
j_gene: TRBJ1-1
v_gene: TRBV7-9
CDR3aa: CASSALDRGPEAFF
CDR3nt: TGTGCCAGCAGCGCTCTGGACAGGGGGCCTGAAGCTTTCTTT

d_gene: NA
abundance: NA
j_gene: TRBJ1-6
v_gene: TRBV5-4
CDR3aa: CASSLALAGFYNSPLHF
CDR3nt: TGTGCCAGCAGCTTGGCCTTGGCAGGGTTCTATAATTCACCCCTCCACTTT

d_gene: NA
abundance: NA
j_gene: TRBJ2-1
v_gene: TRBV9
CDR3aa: CASSVIPYNEQFF
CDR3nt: TGTGCCAGCAGCGTCATTCCCTACAATGAGCAGTTCTTC

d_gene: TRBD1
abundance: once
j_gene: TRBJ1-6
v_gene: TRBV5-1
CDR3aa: CASSADRDRLNSPLHF
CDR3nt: TGCGCCAGCAGCGCCGACAGGGACCGGCTTAATTCACCCCTCCACTTT

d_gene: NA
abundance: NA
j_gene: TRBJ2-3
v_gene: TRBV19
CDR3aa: CASSIGGTYTDTQYF
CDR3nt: TGTGCCAGTAGTATCGGGGGTACCTACACAGATACGCAGTATTTT

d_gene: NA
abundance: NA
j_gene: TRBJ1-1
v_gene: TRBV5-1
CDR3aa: CASSSTGNTEAFF
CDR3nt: TGCGCCAGCAGCTCTACAGGGAACACTGAAGCTTTCTTT

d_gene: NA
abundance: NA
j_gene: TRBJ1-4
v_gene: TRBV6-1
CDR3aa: CASSELGKLFF
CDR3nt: TGTGCCAGCAGTGAATTGGGAAAACTGTTTTTT

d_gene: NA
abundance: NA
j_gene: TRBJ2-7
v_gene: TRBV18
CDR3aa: CASSPRGGYYEQYF
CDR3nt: TGTGCCAGCTCACCAAGAGGAGGTTACTACGAGCAGTACTTC

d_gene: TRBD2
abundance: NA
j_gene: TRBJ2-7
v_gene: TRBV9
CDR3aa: CASSRWLAALSGEQYF
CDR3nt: TGTGCCAGCAGCCGGTGGCTAGCGGCCTTATCGGGAGAGCAGTACTTC

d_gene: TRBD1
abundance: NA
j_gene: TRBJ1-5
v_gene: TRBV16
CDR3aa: CASSPRVGQGVGNQPQHF
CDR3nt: TGTGCCAGCAGCCCACGGGTGGGACAGGGTGTGGGCAATCAGCCCCAGCATTTT

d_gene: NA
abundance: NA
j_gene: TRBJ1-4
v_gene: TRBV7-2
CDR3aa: CASSTRDPIEKLFF
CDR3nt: TGTGCCAGCAGCACCCGGGACCCAATTGAAAAACTGTTTTTT

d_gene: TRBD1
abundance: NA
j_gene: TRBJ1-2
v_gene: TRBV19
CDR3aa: CASSSGTDRRGYGYTF
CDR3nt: TGTGCCAGTAGCTCCGGGACAGACCGCCGAGGGTATGGCTACACCTTC

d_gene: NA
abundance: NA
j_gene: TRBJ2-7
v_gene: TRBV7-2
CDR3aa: CASSSTGGYEQYF
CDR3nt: TGTGCCAGCAGCTCCACCGGAGGGTACGAGCAGTACTTC

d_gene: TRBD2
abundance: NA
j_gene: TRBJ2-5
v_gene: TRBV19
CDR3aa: CASSRLHSGLAGEETQYF
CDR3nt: TGTGCCAGTAGTCGCCTCCACTCGGGACTAGCGGGAGAAGAGACCCAGTACTTC

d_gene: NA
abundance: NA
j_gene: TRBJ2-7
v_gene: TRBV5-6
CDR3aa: CASSLSAAYEQYF
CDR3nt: TGTGCCAGCAGCTTGTCCGCCGCCTACGAGCAGTACTTC

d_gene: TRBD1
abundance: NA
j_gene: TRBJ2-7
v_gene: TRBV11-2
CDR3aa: CASTPGGSHGEQYF
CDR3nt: TGTGCCAGCACCCCAGGGGGCTCCCATGGAGAGCAGTACTTC

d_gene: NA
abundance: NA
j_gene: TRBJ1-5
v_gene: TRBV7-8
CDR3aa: CASSLALNRDSGPQHF
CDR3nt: TGTGCCAGCAGCTTAGCCTTAAACAGGGATTCGGGGCCCCAGCATTTT

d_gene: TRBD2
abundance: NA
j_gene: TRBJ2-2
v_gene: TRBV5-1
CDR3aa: CASSLEASGGARNTGELFF
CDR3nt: TGCGCCAGCAGCTTGGAGGCCAGCGGGGGGGCCCGGAACACCGGGGAGCTGTTTTTT

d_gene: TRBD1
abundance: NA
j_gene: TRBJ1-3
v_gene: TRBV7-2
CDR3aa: CASSQGQGNTIYF
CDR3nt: TGTGCCAGCAGCCAGGGACAGGGAAACACCATATATTTT

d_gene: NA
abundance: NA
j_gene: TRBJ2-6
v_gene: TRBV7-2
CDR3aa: CASSLASGANVLTF
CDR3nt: TGTGCCAGCAGCTTAGCCTCTGGGGCCAACGTCCTGACTTTC

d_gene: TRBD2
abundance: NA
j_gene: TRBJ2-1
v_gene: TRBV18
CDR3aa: CASSPEVRAGGSYNEQFF
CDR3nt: TGTGCCAGCTCACCAGAAGTCCGGGCGGGGGGCTCCTACAATGAGCAGTTCTTC

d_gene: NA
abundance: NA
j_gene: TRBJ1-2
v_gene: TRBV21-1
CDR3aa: CASSLNRDRIRYGYTF
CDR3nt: TGTGCCAGCAGCTTAAACCGGGACAGGATAAGGTATGGCTACACCTTC

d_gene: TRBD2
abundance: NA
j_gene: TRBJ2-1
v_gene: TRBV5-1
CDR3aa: CASRLEGLPGIEQFF
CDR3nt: TGCGCCAGCAGGTTGGAGGGACTACCCGGCATAGAGCAGTTCTTC

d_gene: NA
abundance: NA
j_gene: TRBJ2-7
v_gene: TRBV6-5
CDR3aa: CASSYGRGSYEQYF
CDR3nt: TGTGCCAGCAGTTACGGCCGTGGTTCCTACGAGCAGTACTTC

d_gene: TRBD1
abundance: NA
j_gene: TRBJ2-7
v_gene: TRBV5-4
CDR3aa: CASSPGTAFSYEQYF
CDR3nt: TGTGCCAGCAGCCCGGGGACAGCCTTTTCCTACGAGCAGTACTTC

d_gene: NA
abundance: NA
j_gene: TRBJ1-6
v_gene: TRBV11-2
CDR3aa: CASSGRDGGTHF
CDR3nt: TGTGCCAGCAGCGGCCGGGATGGGGGGACCCACTTT

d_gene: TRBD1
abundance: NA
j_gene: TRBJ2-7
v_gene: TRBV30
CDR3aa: CAWSSGTAYVEQYF
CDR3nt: TGTGCCTGGAGCTCCGGGACAGCCTATGTGGAGCAGTACTTC

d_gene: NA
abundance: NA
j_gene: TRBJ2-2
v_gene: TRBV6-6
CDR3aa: CASSYSKSTDTGELFF
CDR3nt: TGTGCCAGCAGTTACTCGAAGTCGACGGACACCGGGGAGCTGTTTTTT

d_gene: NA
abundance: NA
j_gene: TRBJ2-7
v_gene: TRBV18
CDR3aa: CASSPWGGYEQYF
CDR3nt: TGTGCCAGCTCACCCTGGGGAGGATACGAGCAGTACTTC

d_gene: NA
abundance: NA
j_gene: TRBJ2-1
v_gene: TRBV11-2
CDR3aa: CASSLIRGNNEQFF
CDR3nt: TGTGCCAGCAGCTTAATCAGGGGAAACAATGAGCAGTTCTTC

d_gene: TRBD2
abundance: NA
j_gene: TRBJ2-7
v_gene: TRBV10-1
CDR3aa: CASSERAGGPYEQYF
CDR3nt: TGCGCCAGCAGTGAGCGGGCGGGAGGGCCTTACGAGCAGTACTTC

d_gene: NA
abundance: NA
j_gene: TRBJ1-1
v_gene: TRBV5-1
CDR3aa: CASRGSLMNTEAFF
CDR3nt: TGCGCCAGCAGGGGCAGTCTGATGAACACTGAAGCTTTCTTT

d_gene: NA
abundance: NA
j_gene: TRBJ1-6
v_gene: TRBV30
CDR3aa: CAWMETGPRSPLHF
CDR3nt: TGTGCCTGGATGGAAACAGGGCCGCGATCACCCCTCCACTTT

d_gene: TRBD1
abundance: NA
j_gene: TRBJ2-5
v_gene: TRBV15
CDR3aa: CATSRDAGQGFFGTQYF
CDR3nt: TGTGCCACCAGCAGAGATGCGGGACAGGGTTTTTTCGGGACCCAGTACTTC

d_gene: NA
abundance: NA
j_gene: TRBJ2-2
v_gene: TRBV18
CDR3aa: CASSPQVGKTGELFF
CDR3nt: TGTGCCAGCTCACCACAGGTCGGAAAAACCGGGGAGCTGTTTTTT

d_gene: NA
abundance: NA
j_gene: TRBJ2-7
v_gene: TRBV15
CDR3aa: CATSREAGLGYEQYF
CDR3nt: TGTGCCACCAGCAGAGAGGCAGGGCTTGGGTACGAGCAGTACTTC

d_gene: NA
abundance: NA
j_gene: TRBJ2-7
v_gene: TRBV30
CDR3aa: CAWSVRDRRLSEQYF
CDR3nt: TGTGCCTGGAGTGTACGAGACAGGAGGCTTTCTGAGCAGTACTTC

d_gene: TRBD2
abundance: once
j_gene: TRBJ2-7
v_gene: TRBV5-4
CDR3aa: CASSPGRGELYEQYF
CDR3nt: TGTGCCAGCAGCCCCGGACGGGGGGAACTCTACGAGCAGTACTTC

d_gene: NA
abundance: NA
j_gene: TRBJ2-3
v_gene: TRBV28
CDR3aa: CASSLSSTDTQYF
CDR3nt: TGTGCCAGCAGTTTATCTAGCACAGATACGCAGTATTTT

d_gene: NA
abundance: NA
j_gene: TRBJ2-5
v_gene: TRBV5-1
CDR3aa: CASSPRAQETQYF
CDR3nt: TGCGCCAGCAGCCCTCGGGCCCAAGAGACCCAGTACTTC

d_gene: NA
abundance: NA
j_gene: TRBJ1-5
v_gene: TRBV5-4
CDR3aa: CASSRRGDPGNQPQHF
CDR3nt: TGTGCCAGCAGCCGGAGGGGGGACCCGGGCAATCAGCCCCAGCATTTT

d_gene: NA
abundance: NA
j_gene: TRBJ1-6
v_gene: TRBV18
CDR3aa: CASSPDGSSYNSPLHF
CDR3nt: TGTGCCAGCTCCCCGGACGGGAGCTCCTATAATTCACCCCTCCACTTT

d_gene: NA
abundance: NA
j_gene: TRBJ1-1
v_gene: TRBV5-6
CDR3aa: CASSLSRAANTEAFF
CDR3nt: TGTGCCAGCAGCTTGTCCCGGGCAGCGAACACTGAAGCTTTCTTT

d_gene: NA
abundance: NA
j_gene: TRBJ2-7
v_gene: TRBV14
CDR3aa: CASSQVSSSEQYF
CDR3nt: TGTGCCAGCAGCCAAGTATCAAGCTCAGAGCAGTACTTC

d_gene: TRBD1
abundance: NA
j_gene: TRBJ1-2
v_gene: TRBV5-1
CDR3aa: CASSLGTGVLYGYTF
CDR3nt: TGCGCCAGCAGCTTGGGCACAGGGGTCCTCTATGGCTACACCTTC

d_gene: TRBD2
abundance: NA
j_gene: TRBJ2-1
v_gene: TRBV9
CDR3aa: CASSVTSGGKNEQFF
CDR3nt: TGTGCCAGCAGCGTCACTAGCGGGGGGAAAAATGAGCAGTTCTTC

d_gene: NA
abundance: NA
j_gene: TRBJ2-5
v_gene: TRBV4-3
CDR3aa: CASSQDLPQGGETQYF
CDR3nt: TGCGCCAGCAGCCAAGATCTGCCACAGGGAGGGGAGACCCAGTACTTC

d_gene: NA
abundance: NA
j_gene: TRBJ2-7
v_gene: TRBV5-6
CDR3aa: CASSWSQGFREQYF
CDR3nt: TGTGCCAGCAGCTGGTCACAGGGTTTTCGCGAGCAGTACTTC

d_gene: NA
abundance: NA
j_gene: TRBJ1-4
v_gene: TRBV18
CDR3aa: CASSPRGPNEKLFF
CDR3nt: TGTGCCAGCTCACCGAGGGGACCAAATGAAAAACTGTTTTTT

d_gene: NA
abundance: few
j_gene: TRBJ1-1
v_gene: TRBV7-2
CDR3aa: CASSLKNTEAFF
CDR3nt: TGTGCCAGCAGCTTGAAGAACACTGAAGCTTTCTTT